This note documents a single T cell receptor (beta chain) sequence. The entry originates in a study of T cell changes during pregnancy in multiple sclerosis. The protocol was immunoSEQ multiplex PCR, while the TCRdb copy is restricted to in-frame clones and leaves out a portion. The sample contains about 70,000 clones, around 90% of which appear only once. The CDR3 covers 13 residues. V was clipped by 7 bases and J by 4 bases, with 16 bases between them. Germline lookup yields CDR1 SQVTM and CDR2 ANQGSEA. Material: CD4+ T cells from peripheral blood mononuclear cells, obtained after pregnancy. The receptor was isolated from a female donor with multiple sclerosis, enrolled in a pregnancy study. The chain is built from TRBV29-1 and TRBJ1-1; D unclear. The CDR3 spells CSGVRVSGTEAFF. In DNA, the CDR3 is TGCAGCGGAGTACGGGTATCGGGCACTGAAGCTTTCTTT. The full variable domain, completed using reference TRBV29-1 and TRBJ1-1, is SAVISQKPSRDICQRGTSLTIQCQVDSQVTMMFWYRQQPGQSLTLIATANQGSEATYESGFVIDKFPISRPNLTFSTLTVSNMSPEDSSIYLCSGVRVSGTEAFFGQGTRLTVV.